This record looks at one TCR beta chain sequence and its context. V was clipped by 3 bases and J by 3 bases; unmatched bases: 7. The CDR3 consists of 15 residues. Germline V gene data show CDR1 as DFQATT and CDR2 as SNEGSKA (reference sequence). The data are from a study of blood T cell repertoires in COVID-19. About the research overall: Sites across the United States, Italy and Spain contributed samples from acute and convalescent COVID-19. Sources were T cells, B-cell-depleted T cells, or PBMCs; the material itself was cDNA or gDNA.

Source study methods: Reference gene primer amplification gave nucleated cell count estimates. TCRdb keeps only in-frame clones here, not all; method: immunoSEQ multiplex PCR. That table gives V, J and clone size, and the DNA gave D and trimming. The sample lists about 240,000 clones; roughly 80% were seen once. Sequencing used peripheral blood. The clonotype was recovered from a woman younger than 30 with acute or convalescent COVID-19. The chain joins TRBV20-1 to TRBJ2-2; 7 nucleotides agree with TRBD2. The CDR3, as DNA: TGCAGTGCTAGTCCCCCCCTAGCGGACACCGGGGAGCTGTTTTTT. Translating it yields CSASPPLADTGELFF.